This T cell receptor beta chain was recorded in a study of PD-1 blockade in classical Hodgkin lymphoma. The germline gives CDR1 MNHNY, CDR2 SVGAGI (reference sequence). CDR3 length: 15 amino acids. Trimming took off 5 bases at V and 5 bases at J, with 16 bases between the two ends. All trial patients relapsed after autologous stem cell transplantation. Repertoires were generated with immunoSEQ multiplex PCR, while TCRdb's copy carries only in-frame clones and drops some. The sample contains about 41,000 clones, roughly 80% of which appear only once. J is TRBJ1-5 and V is TRBV6-6; TRBD1 is a possible D gene (5 bases). This sequence originates from a human donor with classical Hodgkin lymphoma. The sequences come from peripheral blood mononuclear cells (PBMCs), collected at baseline. The CDR3 DNA is TGTGCCAGCAGTGTGGACATTATAGCCGATCAGCCCCAGCATTTT. Its protein is CASSVDIIADQPQHF.